This TCR beta chain was observed in a study of blood T cell repertoires in COVID-19 (TCRdb year 2020). Broadly, across the study: Collaborator samples came from the United States, Italy and Spain and covered acute and convalescent phases of COVID-19. The material from the prospective study consisted of cDNA or gDNA derived from T cells, B-cell-depleted T cells, or PBMCs. Nearly every sample came with metadata listing a de-identified subject ID, COVID-19 status, age in years and sex. The dataset comprised deeply sampled blood TCRbeta repertoires from subjects exposed to, actively infected with, or recovered from COVID-19. Where HLA class I and class II types were available, the types were taken from metadata supplied by the sample provider, not from assay-based typing. Samples were obtained from the ongoing ImmuneRACE study (first 160 participants) and from roughly 1,300 subjects provided by 6 global collaborators. A freely available public database, intended as a resource for researchers studying the immune response to SARS-CoV-2, is where the repertoires were released. What the research found in general, with its limitations: How much clinical and demographic metadata was included differed by source and by participant, and the metadata was provided uncurated.

Details on this clone: The specificity of this receptor is unknown. No much larger clone is present one base from it, and per-base qualities are unavailable.

TCRbeta CDR3 regions were amplified from genomic DNA by means of the immunoSEQ Assay, a bias-controlled multiplex PCR. Per the original workflow: The number of nucleated cells in each sample was estimated by amplification of reference gene primers within the assay. Sequence reads were collapsed and filtered to measure the absolute abundance of every unique TCRbeta CDR3 rearrangement. For each sample, productive Simpson clonality was calculated as the square root of Simpson's diversity index across productive rearrangements. Drawn from immuneACCESS, this table holds only the in-frame rearrangements with V and J called that TCRdb kept. Clones are partly lost; checked studies trace under half to an unresolved V gene and leave the rest unexplained. The V and J calls and clone size come from that table; D and trimming were worked out from the DNA. In all, the sample holds approximately 190,000 clones, and approximately 79% of those were seen once. The top ten constitute approximately 15% of the sample.

Each collaborating institution followed its own protocols to collect whole blood in K2EDTA tubes. For TCRbeta analysis, collaborator samples were shipped as frozen whole blood, as isolated PBMCs, or as DNA extracted from either sample type. Sequences were obtained from peripheral blood. The origin of this receptor is a man in his thirties or forties with active or convalescent COVID-19.

For the CDR3, the sequence is CASSWGQSNTEAFF. The nucleotides are TGTGCCAGCAGTTGGGGACAGTCGAACACTGAAGCTTTCTTT. The chain is assembled from TRBV6-5 and TRBJ1-1, with TRBD1 identical over 7 junction bases. The germline V gene sets CDR1 to MNHEY and CDR2 to SVGAGI. The CDR3 goes from the cysteine to the phenylalanine over 14 residues. Only the CDR3 portion is preserved as DNA: 42 bases, with reading frame beginning at the first base. After removal of 4 bases from V and 1 base from J, the junction retains 3 bases not matched to a gene.